This T cell receptor beta chain was identified in a study of immune heterogeneity within non-small cell lung tumors. Across the whole study: Histologically, a handful of tumors were squamous cell carcinomas and some ten were non-squamous carcinomas. The remaining 1 tumor was not otherwise specified.

The V gene's germline CDR1 is SEHNR and CDR2 FQNEAQ (reference sequence). The CDR3 is 13 amino acids. Trimming took 5 bases from V and 5 from J, leaving 13 bases between them. Multiplex PCR amplified TCR beta CDR3 with 32 V and 13 J primers. TCRdb reanalysed the multiplex PCR reads using MiXCR and keeps one entry per CDR3 protein. The sample records 9,000 to 13,000 distinct CDR3 sequences, around 29% being singletons. General study results and limits: Within a patient, dominant CDR3 beta clonotypes were shared across sites, though different locations had unique frequent clones. With local tumor mutational burden, local T-cell clonality showed a moderate but significant correlation (R 0.3 to 0.4).

Per sample, about 600 ng of bulk tumor genomic DNA was the template used. Several biopsies were spaced far apart within each primary tumor and obtained as surgery took place. The study enrolled patients with untreated, newly diagnosed non-small cell lung cancer who underwent curative surgery. In its sample, this clonotype is medium-sized. Its antigen is still unknown. The clonotype comes from a man between 50 and 59 years old with non-small cell lung cancer. The chain recombines TRBV7-9 with TRBJ2-7; D perhaps matches TRBD1 (6 bases). Sequences were obtained from lung tumor tissue. The CDR3: CASSQGQTNEQYF. The CDR3 DNA reads as TGTGCCAGCAGCCAAGGACAGACCAACGAGCAGTACTTC. The full variable domain, completed using reference TRBV7-9 and TRBJ2-7, is DTGVSQNPRHKITKRGQNVTFRCDPISEHNRLYWYRQTLGQGPEFLTYFQNEAQLEKSRLLSDRFSAERPKGSFSTLEIQRTEQGDSAMYLCASSQGQTNEQYFGPGTRLTVT.